This is a list of T cell receptor beta chains from one sample in a study of cytomegalovirus exposure and HLA in healthy donors. Libraries were prepared by immunoSEQ multiplex PCR; TCRdb keeps only in-frame clonotypes and omits some of them. The sample has about 130,000 clones; approximately 90% are singletons. Material for sequencing was PBMCs. These TCRs come from a woman in her twenties or thirties in good health and CMV-seropositive. Each CDR3 is given with its conserved first and last residue. D genes are given only for firm matches. Clone sizes are given selectively: once, few, many, or a class where the clone is expanded.

TRBJ1-5,NA,TRBV10-1,once,TGCGCCAGCAGCGCTTCCGACAGAAATCAGCCCCAGCATTTT,CASSASDRNQPQHF
TRBJ2-7,NA,TRBV25-1,NA,TGTGCCAGCAGTGAAGGTGTCAGGGGCTACGAGCAGTACTTC,CASSEGVRGYEQYF
TRBJ2-3,NA,TRBV27,NA,TGTGCCAGCAGTCTAACCAGCACAGATACGCAGTATTTT,CASSLTSTDTQYF
TRBJ1-5,TRBD1,TRBV28,NA,TGTGCCAGCAGGGGGACAGGGGGAATTGGGGGCAATCAGCCCCAGCATTTT,CASRGTGGIGGNQPQHF
TRBJ2-2,TRBD1,TRBV27,few,TGTGCCAGCAGTTTGGCAGGGGGATCCGGGGAGCTGTTTTTT,CASSLAGGSGELFF
TRBJ1-2,NA,TRBV9,NA,TGTGCCAGCAGCGGGGCAGGACAATCCTACGGCTACACCTTC,CASSGAGQSYGYTF
TRBJ2-5,NA,TRBV7-2,NA,TGTGCCAGCGTAGGGCGGGTTGAGACCCAGTACTTC,CASVGRVETQYF
TRBJ1-2,TRBD1,TRBV5-1,NA,TGCGCCAGCAGCGTTCGGGACAGCGCCTATGGCTACACCTTC,CASSVRDSAYGYTF
TRBJ1-2,NA,TRBV27,NA,TGTGCCAGCAGGCTACTACAGGGAGACGGCTACACCTTC,CASRLLQGDGYTF
TRBJ1-3,NA,TRBV27,NA,TGTGCCAGCAGTTCCCTCCCCGTCTCTAGCTCTGGAAACACCATATATTTT,CASSSLPVSSSGNTIYF
TRBJ2-1,TRBD1,TRBV9,NA,TGTGCCAGCAGCGTAGAGGGGGCAGATTACAATGAGCAGTTCTTC,CASSVEGADYNEQFF
TRBJ2-3,TRBD2,TRBV6-6,NA,TGTGCCTCCCATAGCGGGGGGAATAGGGATACGCAGTATTTT,CASHSGGNRDTQYF
TRBJ1-2,NA,TRBV15,once,TGTGCCACCAGCAGGGGGAGGGACTATGGCTACACCTTC,CATSRGRDYGYTF
TRBJ2-2,NA,TRBV6-6,NA,TGTGCCAGCAGTTTAAACACCGGGGAGCTGTTTTTT,CASSLNTGELFF
TRBJ1-1,NA,TRBV10-3,NA,TGTGCCACTCGAGCACAGGGAACGAACACTGAAGCTTTCTTT,CATRAQGTNTEAFF
TRBJ1-1,TRBD1,TRBV6-5,NA,TGTGCCAGCAGTAGGACAGGATCCAGGGCTGAAGCTTTCTTT,CASSRTGSRAEAFF
TRBJ2-2,NA,TRBV2,NA,TGTGCCAGCAGTCCCGACATCACCGGGGAGCTGTTTTTT,CASSPDITGELFF
TRBJ2-4,TRBD1,TRBV2,NA,TGTGCCAGCAGCGACAGGGGGCTGGGAAACATTCAGTACTTC,CASSDRGLGNIQYF
TRBJ2-3,TRBD2,TRBV7-3,NA,TGTGCCAGCAGCTCACCCCGACTAGCGGGAGGGCGGAGCACAGATACGCAGTATTTT,CASSSPRLAGGRSTDTQYF
TRBJ2-7,TRBD1,TRBV11-2,NA,TGTGCCAGCAGCCACTACAGGGGGGACCCCTACGAGCAGTACTTC,CASSHYRGDPYEQYF
TRBJ1-5,TRBD1,TRBV7-6,NA,TGTGCCAGCAGCTTGGGACAGGCAAAGCCCCAGCATTTT,CASSLGQAKPQHF